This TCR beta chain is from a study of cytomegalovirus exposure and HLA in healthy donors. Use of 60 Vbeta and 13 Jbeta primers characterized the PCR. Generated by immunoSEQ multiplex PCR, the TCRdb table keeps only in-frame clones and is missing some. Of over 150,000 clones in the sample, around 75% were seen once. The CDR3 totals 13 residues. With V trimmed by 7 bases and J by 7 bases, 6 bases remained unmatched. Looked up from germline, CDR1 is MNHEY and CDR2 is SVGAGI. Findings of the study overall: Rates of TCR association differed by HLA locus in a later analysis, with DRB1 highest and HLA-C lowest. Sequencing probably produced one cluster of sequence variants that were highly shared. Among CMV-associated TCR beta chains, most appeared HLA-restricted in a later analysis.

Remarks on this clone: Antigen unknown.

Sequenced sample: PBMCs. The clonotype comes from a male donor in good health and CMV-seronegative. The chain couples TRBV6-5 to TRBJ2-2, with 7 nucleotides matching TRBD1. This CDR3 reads CASMTGQGGELFF. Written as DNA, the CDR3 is TGTGCCAGCATGACAGGGCAGGGCGGGGAGCTGTTTTTT.